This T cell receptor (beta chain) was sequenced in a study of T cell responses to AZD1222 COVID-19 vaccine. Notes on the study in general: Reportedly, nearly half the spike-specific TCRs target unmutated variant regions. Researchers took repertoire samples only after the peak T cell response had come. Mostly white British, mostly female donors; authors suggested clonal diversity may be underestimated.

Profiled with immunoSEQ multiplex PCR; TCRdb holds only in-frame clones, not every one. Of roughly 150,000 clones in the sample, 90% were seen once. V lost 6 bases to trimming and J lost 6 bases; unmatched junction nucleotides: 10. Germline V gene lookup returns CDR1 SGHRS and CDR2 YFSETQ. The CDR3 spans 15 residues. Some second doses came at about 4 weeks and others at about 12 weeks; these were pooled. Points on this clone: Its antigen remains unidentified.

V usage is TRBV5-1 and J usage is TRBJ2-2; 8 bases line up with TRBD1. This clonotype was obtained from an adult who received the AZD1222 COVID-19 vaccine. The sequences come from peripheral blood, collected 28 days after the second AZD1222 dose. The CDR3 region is CASTGDRTYSGELFF. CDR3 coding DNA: TGCGCCAGCACCGGGGACAGGACATACTCCGGGGAGCTGTTTTTT.